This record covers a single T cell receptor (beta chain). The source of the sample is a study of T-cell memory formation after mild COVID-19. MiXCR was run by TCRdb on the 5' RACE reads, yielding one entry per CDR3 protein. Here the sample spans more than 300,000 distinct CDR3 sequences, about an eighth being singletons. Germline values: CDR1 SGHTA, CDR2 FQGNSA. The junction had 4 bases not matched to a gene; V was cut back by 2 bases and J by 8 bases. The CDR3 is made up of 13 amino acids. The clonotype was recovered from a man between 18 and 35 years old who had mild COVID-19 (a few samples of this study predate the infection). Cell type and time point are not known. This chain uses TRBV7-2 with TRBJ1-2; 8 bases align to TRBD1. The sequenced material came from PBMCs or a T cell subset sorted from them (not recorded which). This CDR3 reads CASSLLQGVGYTF. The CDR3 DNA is TGTGCCAGCAGCTTATTACAGGGGGTAGGCTACACCTTC.